The clone carrying this TCR beta chain was counted ten times or more. Its antigen is not identified. At one end the junction does not follow the germline gene, possibly because of a read error. Axillary draining lymph nodes of breast cancer patients supplied the node samples. Each CDR3 protein is one row after TCRdb ran MiXCR on the multiplex PCR reads. The sample lists under 350,000 distinct CDR3 sequences, over 30% occurring once. Looked up from germline, CDR1 is MNHNY and CDR2 is SVGAGI (reference sequence). The CDR3 is made up of 16 amino acids. This sample was taken from a study of breast tumors, draining lymph nodes, adjacent tissues. Whole-study findings and limits: Tumor repertoires ranked between lymph nodes and nontumor tissue in diversity, with V and J gene preferences. Findings are consistent with lymph node origin and intratumoral expansion of most tumor T cells.

Sequenced sample: axillary lymph node tissue. The genes are TRBV6-6 and TRBJ2-5; D is perhaps TRBD1 or TRBD2 (5 bases each). The receptor comes from a female donor with breast cancer. Some clones in this sample may be carry-over from other donors' samples. As DNA, the CDR3 is TGTGCCAGCAGTCACTCGAGGGGATTCCACCAAGAGACCCAGTACTTC. Translating gives CASSHSRGFHQETQYF.